This TCR beta chain is drawn from a study of T cell repertoires in cytomegalovirus infection. Study-wide results and limits: CMV-specific TCR beta clonotypes restricted by HLA-C dominated the ex vivo response.

TCRdb used MiXCR to reprocess the reads, holding one entry per CDR3 protein. The table shows approximately 1,000,000 distinct CDR3 sequences, with about 33% occurring only once. This clonotype occurred a few times. The antigen is undetermined. The V gene lost 5 bases and the J gene lost 6 bases, with 13 bases spanning the gap. In germline, CDR1 is SGHVS, CDR2 FNYEAQ. The CDR3 covers 13 residues. This TCR was sampled from a human donor in good health (CMV status not recorded). Some clones in this sample may be carry-over from other donors' samples. The sequencing used cultured CD8+ T cells from PBMCs, collected from culture after CMV antigen stimulation. V usage is TRBV7-6 and J usage is TRBJ1-1, with D perhaps TRBD1 (5 bases). Written as DNA, the CDR3 is TGTGCCAGCAGCCCAGCGGGGGGTTCTGAAGCTTTCTTT. It translates to CASSPAGGSEAFF. Full variable domain (remainder filled in from reference TRBV7-6 and TRBJ1-1): GAGVSQSPRYKVTKRGQDVALRCDPISGHVSLYWYRQALGQGPEFLTYFNYEAQQDKSGLPNDRFSAERPEGSISTLTIQRTEQRDSAMYRCASSPAGGSEAFFGQGTRLTVV.